The clone carrying this TCR beta chain was seen a handful of times. TCRdb recomputed calls from the RACE reads with MiXCR, one row per CDR3 protein. The data hold about 380,000 distinct CDR3 sequences, with 4% to 6% observed a single time. V was pared by 5 bases and J by 9 bases, with 14 bases between. Germline V gene lookup returns CDR1 SGHTA and CDR2 FQGNSA. The CDR3 is made up of 14 amino acids. This entry comes from a study of human T cells and chemical hapten exposure. Stated time point: pre-sensitization, week 0. The treatment was: therapeutic diphenylcyclopropenone sensitization with weekly scalp DPC.

The rearrangement uses TRBV7-2 and TRBJ2-6; tentative D call: TRBD2 (5 bases). The material was whole blood, obtained in connection with sensitization to the hapten diphenylcyclopropenone (DPC). This clonotype was obtained from a woman aged 50 to 60 with alopecia areata. Some clones in this sample may be carry-over from other donors' samples. The CDR3 nucleotides read TGTGCCAGCAGCCCTAGCCCCCAGCACAACGTCCTGACTTTC. Its translation: CASSPSPQHNVLTF.